The 29 T cell receptor beta chains presented below share a single source sample, sequenced in a study of blood T cell repertoires in COVID-19. Generated by immunoSEQ multiplex PCR, the TCRdb table keeps only in-frame clones and is missing some. The top ten hold about an eighth of the sample, which has 130,000 or so clones, about 89% seen once. Sequencing was done on a sample of peripheral blood. Receptors originate from a woman between 65 and 79 years old with COVID-19, enrolled during active disease.

This clone was counted between two and nine times. The V gene is TRBV5-1, the J gene TRBJ1-1; no clear D gene. The CDR3 is 18 amino acids. V lost 1 base, J lost 6 bases, and 25 bases lay in between. From germline, CDR1 is SGHRS and CDR2 YFSETQ. DNA of the CDR3: TGCGCCAGCAGCTTGAAGGTCGGGAGGGCGGTCTCCCACGCTGAAGCTTTCTTT. Protein sequence: CASSLKVGRAVSHAEAFF.

This rearrangement joins TRBV7-2 to TRBJ1-3; D is unclear. V was clipped by 5 bases and J by 0 bases, with 8 bases between them. From germline, CDR1 is SGHTA and CDR2 FQGNSA. This CDR3 has 14 residues. The CDR3 coding sequence is TGTGCCAGCAGCCCCCTATACTCTGGAAACACCATATATTTT. It is translated as CASSPLYSGNTIYF.

V and J are TRBV5-1 and TRBJ1-1; a weak D match, TRBD1 (5 bases). Between the trimmed V and J ends, which lost 3 bases and 4 bases, there was a span of 10 bases. CDR1 and CDR2 (germline): SGHRS, YFSETQ. CDR3 length equals 13 residues. CDR3 protein: CASSWGVGTEAFF. DNA for the CDR3: TGCGCCAGCAGCTGGGGGGTTGGCACTGAAGCTTTCTTT.

The V gene is TRBV10-3, the J gene TRBJ1-5; D is perhaps TRBD1 (5 bases). Deletions cut 0 bases from V and 9 bases from J, with 18 bases between. There are 16 residues in the CDR3. CDR1 and CDR2 (germline): ENHRY, SYGVKD. CDR3: CAISESPGGSALPQHF. The CDR3 bases are TGTGCCATCAGTGAGTCCCCTGGGGGGAGTGCCTTGCCCCAGCATTTT.

This chain connects TRBV9 to TRBJ1-3; possible D gene TRBD1, 6 bases. Trimming shortened V by 3 bases and J by 1 base, and 20 bases separated the two germline ends. The germline V gene encodes CDR1 SGDLS and CDR2 YYNGEE. The CDR3 length is 18 residues. The CDR3 region has the DNA TGTGCCAGCAGCGCCACCGACGGACAGCGGCCTTCTGGAAACACCATATATTTT. Amino acid sequence: CASSATDGQRPSGNTIYF.

In nucleotides, the CDR3 is TGTGCCAGCAGCTTAGTTTCCGGACTTGAGGGGCCCCAGCATTTT. This sequence encodes CASSLVSGLEGPQHF. The V gene is TRBV7-2, the J gene TRBJ1-5; unclear D gene. Per the germline V gene, CDR1 is SGHTA and CDR2 is FQGNSA. The CDR3 runs to 15 residues. The V and J ends lost 1 base and 9 bases respectively, with 16 bases between them.

The V and J genes are TRBV6-1 and TRBJ1-1, with D tentatively TRBD1 (6 bases). Germline V gene sequence: CDR1 MNHNS, CDR2 SASEGT. V lost 0 bases and J 1 base, leaving 18 bases between the germline ends. The CDR3 runs 18 residues. The CDR3, as DNA: TGTGCCAGCAGTGAAGCGTTCTGGTACAGGGCCAGGAACACTGAAGCTTTCTTT. Amino acids: CASSEAFWYRARNTEAFF.

The chain couples TRBV7-9 to TRBJ2-5; perhaps TRBD1 as D (6 bases). Trimming took 4 bases from V and 5 from J, leaving 11 bases between them. Germline-derived CDR1 and CDR2 are SEHNR and FQNEAQ (reference sequence). This CDR3 is built from 13 residues. CDR3: CASSSPGAETQYF. Written as DNA, the CDR3 is TGTGCCAGCAGCTCTCCAGGGGCCGAGACCCAGTACTTC.

This clone came up once. This chain uses TRBV4-1 with TRBJ2-3, with D uncertain. The CDR3 is made up of 16 amino acids. The germline V and J ends were trimmed by 6 bases and 0 bases, with 16 bases remaining between them. The germline V gene encodes CDR1 MGHRA and CDR2 YSYEKL. CDR3 region: CASSHSYGPSTDTQYF. CDR3 in DNA: TGCGCCAGCAGTCATTCATACGGTCCTAGCACAGATACGCAGTATTTT.

V and J are TRBV29-1 and TRBJ1-2; 12 positions agree with TRBD1. The CDR3 consists of 15 residues. The germline CDR1 and CDR2 sequences are SQVTM and ANQGSEA. The V segment lost 3 bases and the J segment 6 bases; nucleotides outside the gene matches: 8. The CDR3 sequence is CSVDWPGQGADGYTF. CDR3 DNA sequence: TGCAGCGTTGACTGGCCGGGACAGGGGGCAGATGGCTACACCTTC.

The gene calls are TRBV28 and TRBJ1-5; 10 bases fit TRBD1. The CDR3 is 15 residues long. The ends lost 3 bases at V and 9 bases at J; junction bases unmatched: 8. Germline V gene data show CDR1 as MDHEN and CDR2 as SYDVKM. CDR3 sequence: CASSFGGQGPRPQHF. Here the CDR3 DNA reads TGTGCCAGCAGTTTTGGGGGACAGGGGCCGCGGCCCCAGCATTTT.

The chain carries TRBV10-3 and TRBJ1-6; 10 bases agree with TRBD1. Germline CDR1 is ENHRY and CDR2 is SYGVKD. V trimming: 4 bases; J trimming: 7 bases; junction bases outside the gene matches: 7. The CDR3 runs 16 residues. This chain's CDR3 is CAISGDRGLQNSPLHF. CDR3 DNA sequence: TGTGCCATCAGTGGAGACAGGGGGCTACAGAATTCACCCCTCCACTTT.

The rearrangement links TRBV5-1 to TRBJ2-7; 10 positions match TRBD2. After removal of 2 bases from V and 3 bases from J, the junction contained 8 bases not matched to a gene. CDR1 is SGHRS, CDR2 YFSETQ, per germline. This CDR3 contains 16 residues. The CDR3 DNA is TGCGCCAGCAGCTTTGGCGGGCTAGCGGGGGACTACGAGCAGTACTTC. The encoded protein is CASSFGGLAGDYEQYF.

V and J are TRBV30 and TRBJ1-1, with D possibly matching TRBD1 (5 bases). The CDR3 length is 13 residues. Germline V gene data show CDR1 as GTSNPN and CDR2 as SVGIG (reference sequence). Trimming cost V 7 bases and J 1 base, with 13 bases left between them. The CDR3 loop reads CASLGGWNTEAFF. The CDR3 nucleotides read TGTGCCTCTCTCGGGGGGTGGAACACTGAAGCTTTCTTT.

The rearrangement joins TRBV5-1 to TRBJ2-7; D perhaps matches TRBD1 (6 bases). Germline V gene lookup returns CDR1 SGHRS and CDR2 YFSETQ. The CDR3 extends over 17 amino acids. Deletions cut 0 bases from V and 0 bases from J, with 16 bases between. The CDR3 DNA sequence: TGCGCCAGCAGCTTGGGCTCGACAGGTTCATTCTCCTACGAGCAGTACTTC. It specifies CASSLGSTGSFSYEQYF.

This chain joins TRBV11-3 and TRBJ1-5, with D tentatively TRBD1 (6 bases). Germline V gene data show CDR1 as SGHNT and CDR2 as YENEEA. The ends were cut back, 5 bases at V and 0 bases at J, with 14 bases in the middle. This CDR3 is 16 amino acids long. CDR3: CASSQDRPYSNQPQHF. Written as DNA, the CDR3 is TGTGCCAGCAGCCAGGACAGACCTTATAGCAATCAGCCCCAGCATTTT.

This chain uses TRBV11-2 with TRBJ1-6, with 11 bases fitting TRBD1. The CDR3 is 16 amino acids. Per germline, CDR1 SGHAT and CDR2 FQNNGV. Trimming removed 4 bases from V and 7 bases from J; junction bases left unmatched: 6. CDR3 sequence (DNA): TGTGCCAGCAGCTCTCGAGGGACAGGGGGAAATTCACCCCTCCACTTT. Amino acids: CASSSRGTGGNSPLHF.

The genes are TRBV30 and TRBJ2-7; D perhaps matches TRBD1 (6 bases). Germline-derived CDR1 and CDR2 are GTSNPN and SVGIG (reference sequence). The V and J ends lost 2 bases and 3 bases respectively, with 14 bases between them. The length of the CDR3 is 14 residues. The CDR3: CAWSLPPRGYEQYF. CDR3 in DNA: TGTGCCTGGAGTTTGCCCCCCAGGGGCTACGAGCAGTACTTC.

The V and J genes are TRBV6-5 and TRBJ1-4; 7 positions agree with TRBD1. With V trimmed by 3 bases and J by 6 bases, 7 bases remained unmatched. This CDR3 comprises 15 residues. The germline V gene encodes CDR1 MNHEY and CDR2 SVGAGI. Written as DNA, the CDR3 is TGTGCCAGCAGTTATATGACAGGGATTGATGAAAAACTGTTTTTT. Its translation: CASSYMTGIDEKLFF.

V usage is TRBV3-1 (or the pseudogene TRBV3-2) and J usage is TRBJ2-2, with D perhaps TRBD1 (5 bases). Germline V CDR1 and CDR2: LGHDT, YNNKEL (reference sequence). The CDR3 totals 13 residues. The V end was cut by 7 bases, the J end by 3 bases, with 9 bases between. Here the CDR3 DNA reads TGTGCCAGCATCGACAGATACACCGGGGAGCTGTTTTTT. Residues: CASIDRYTGELFF.

The chain carries TRBV10-3 and TRBJ2-7; 7 nucleotides line up with TRBD2. The CDR3 covers 13 residues. Germline V lookup: CDR1 ENHRY, CDR2 SYGVKD. V lost 2 bases to trimming and J lost 3 bases; unmatched junction nucleotides: 1. CDR3 sequence reads: CAISEGGDYEQYF. CDR3 nucleotide sequence: TGTGCCATCAGTGAGGGGGGGGACTACGAGCAGTACTTC.

This clone has only a few counts. J is TRBJ1-4 and V is TRBV5-1; 9 nucleotides match TRBD1. Germline trimming cut 0 bases from V and 3 bases from J; bases unmatched to any gene: 3. The CDR3 runs 16 residues. In germline, CDR1 is SGHRS, CDR2 YFSETQ. The CDR3 loop reads CASSLADRGPNEKLFF. The CDR3 coding sequence is TGCGCCAGCAGCTTGGCGGACAGGGGCCCTAATGAAAAACTGTTTTTT.

The J gene is TRBJ1-2, the V gene TRBV18; 7 nucleotides agree with TRBD1. Trimming at V came to 4 bases and at J to 4 bases, leaving 6 bases not matched to a gene. Germline V gene sequence: CDR1 KGHSH, CDR2 LQKENI. The CDR3 runs to 14 residues. The CDR3 nucleotides read TGTGCCAGCTCACACGACAGGGAAGGCTATGGCTACACCTTC. Translation gives CASSHDREGYGYTF.

The CDR3 spells CSASNGGRTYEQYF. The CDR3 coding sequence is TGCAGTGCTAGTAACGGGGGGAGGACCTACGAGCAGTACTTC. The chain employs TRBV20-1 and TRBJ2-7; 7 bases match TRBD2. Germline V gives CDR1 DFQATT, CDR2 SNEGSKA (reference sequence). Trimming cost V 3 bases and J 2 bases; bases outside gene matches: 7. This CDR3 contains 14 residues.

The genes are TRBV19 and TRBJ2-1; 7 positions match TRBD2. This CDR3 is 15 amino acids long. With V trimmed by 3 bases and J by 4 bases, 6 bases remained unmatched. CDR1 LNHDA and CDR2 SQIVND come from the germline V gene (reference sequence). The CDR3 spells CASSIGGGGYNEQFF. The CDR3 DNA reads TGTGCCAGTAGTATCGGCGGGGGTGGTTACAATGAGCAGTTCTTC.

The V call is TRBV28, the J call TRBJ2-7, with 9 nucleotides matching TRBD1. Per germline, CDR1 MDHEN and CDR2 SYDVKM. The CDR3 sequence is 15 residues long. Germline trimming cut 6 bases from V and 1 base from J; bases unmatched to any gene: 7. The CDR3 region has the DNA TGTGCCAGCAGCTTCCCCGGGACAGGGTCCTACGAGCAGTACTTC. It specifies CASSFPGTGSYEQYF.

With regard to this clone: Lacking the conserved final phenylalanine or tryptophan, this CDR3 likely reflects a read error. The limits of the CDR3 on the DNA are not certain, so only TCRdb's listed CDR3 is given. The chain uses TRBV7-8 and TRBJ1-1; the table gives TRBD1 as D, unverified against the DNA. Germline values: CDR1 SGHVS, CDR2 FQNEAQ. The CDR3 extends over 10 residues, inclusive of both ends. The chain's CDR3 is CASSLFRVCV.

This chain joins TRBV2 and TRBJ1-6, with D perhaps matching TRBD1 (5 bases). Per germline, CDR1 SNHLY and CDR2 FYNNEI. The CDR3 sequence is 16 residues long. Trimming shortened V by 4 bases and J by 7 bases, and 17 bases separated the two germline ends. The chain's CDR3 is CASSVRVGAGNSPLHF. The CDR3 nucleotides read TGTGCCAGCAGTGTTAGGGTTGGGGCTGGGAATTCACCCCTCCACTTT.

The chain recombines TRBV6-2 or TRBV6-3 with TRBJ2-7, with 10 bases identical to TRBD1. J gave up 6 bases and V 7 bases, and 6 bases lay outside the gene matches. The CDR3 contains 13 residues. From germline, CDR1 is MNHEY and CDR2 SVGEGT. CDR3 sequence (DNA): TGTGCCAGCACCCCAGGGACAGGGGCCGAGCAGTACTTC. Translating it yields CASTPGTGAEQYF.